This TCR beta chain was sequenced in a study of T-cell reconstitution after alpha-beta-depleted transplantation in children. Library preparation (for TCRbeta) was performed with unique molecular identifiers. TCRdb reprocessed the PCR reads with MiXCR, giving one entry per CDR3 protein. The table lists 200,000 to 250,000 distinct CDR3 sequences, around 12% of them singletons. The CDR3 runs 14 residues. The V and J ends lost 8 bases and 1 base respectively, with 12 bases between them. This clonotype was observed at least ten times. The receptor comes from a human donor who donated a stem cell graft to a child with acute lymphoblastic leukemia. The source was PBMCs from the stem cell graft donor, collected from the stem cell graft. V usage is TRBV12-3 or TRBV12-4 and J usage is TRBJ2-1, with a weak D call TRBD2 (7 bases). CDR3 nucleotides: TGTGCCAGCCACGGGGGGCGGTCCTACAATGAGCAGTTCTTC. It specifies CASHGGRSYNEQFF.